This note documents a single T cell receptor beta chain sequence. The data were produced by immunoSEQ multiplex PCR, yet TCRdb's version contains in-frame clones alone and is incomplete. The sample carries 150,000 to 180,000 clones, around nine tenths recorded once. Per the germline V gene, CDR1 is KGHSY and CDR2 is FQNENV. The CDR3 totals 14 residues. V was clipped by 0 bases and J by 7 bases; unmatched bases: 5. The record originates from a study of T cell responses to AZD1222 COVID-19 vaccine. The rearrangement links TRBV16 to TRBJ2-5; TRBD1 matches at 7 bases. The sequence was collected from an adult in good health. This sample comprised peripheral blood, obtained on day 0 of AZD1222 vaccination. Written as DNA, the CDR3 is TGTGCCAGCAGCCAATCGACAGGGAGTGGGACCCAGTACTTC. Its translation is CASSQSTGSGTQYF.